The TCR beta chain described here comes from a study of yellow fever vaccine responses in identical twins. Notes on the study in general: Vaccine-induced T cell responses in twins were reportedly observed to appear partly convergent, partly personalized.

The CDR3 has 14 amino acids. With 4 bases clipped from V and 8 bases from J, the junction kept 7 bases outside the gene matches. Germline-derived CDR1 and CDR2 are SGHDT and YYEEEE. Worth noting for this clonotype: The antigen is undetermined.

A single record per CDR3 protein comes from TCRdb applying MiXCR to the RT-PCR reads. The repertoire holds 2,000 or so distinct CDR3 sequences, with approximately 33% as singletons. The receptor comes from a woman younger than 30 who received the yellow fever vaccine. V gene TRBV5-6 combines with J gene TRBJ2-1, with 9 bases aligning to TRBD2. The source was T cells from blood (PBMCs), unsorted or a sorted subset (not recorded which), collected before or after yellow fever vaccination (not recorded which). CDR3 nucleotides: TGTGCCAGCAGCGAGGGACTAGCAGGCTATGAGCAGTTCTTC. Protein sequence: CASSEGLAGYEQFF.